This T cell receptor (beta chain) was recovered during a study of blood T cell repertoires in COVID-19. Looking at the study overall: In each case, the material was cDNA or gDNA derived from T cells, B-cell-depleted T cells, or PBMCs.

CDR1 and CDR2 from the germline V gene are SGDLS and YYNGEE. CDR3 length: 14 residues. V lost 1 base to trimming and J lost 2 bases, with 8 bases between them. How the authors handled the data: Amplification of reference gene primers provided the estimated nucleated cell counts. Sequencing was performed with immunoSEQ multiplex PCR; in TCRdb, only in-frame clones are kept and a portion is missing. The V and J calls and the clone size are those of that table, but D and trimming were determined from the DNA. The data show about 190,000 clones, with about three quarters seen just once and under 3.5% held by the top ten.

This chain joins TRBV9 and TRBJ2-3; D unresolved. This receptor was obtained from a woman aged 80 or over with active or convalescent COVID-19. Sequencing input: peripheral blood. The CDR3 nucleotides read TGTGCCAGCAGCGTACAGGCAGACACAGATACGCAGTATTTT. It specifies CASSVQADTDTQYF.